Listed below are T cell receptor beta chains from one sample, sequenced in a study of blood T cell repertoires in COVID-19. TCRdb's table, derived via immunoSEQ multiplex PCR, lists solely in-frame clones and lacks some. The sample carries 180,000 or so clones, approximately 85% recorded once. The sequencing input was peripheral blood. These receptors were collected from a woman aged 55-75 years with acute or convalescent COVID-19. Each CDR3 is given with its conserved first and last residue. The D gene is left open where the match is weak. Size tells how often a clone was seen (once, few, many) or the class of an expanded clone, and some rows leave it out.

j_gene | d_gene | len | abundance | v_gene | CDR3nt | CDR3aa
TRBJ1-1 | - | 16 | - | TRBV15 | TGTGCCACCAGCGAAAGGGGATTTCCCATGAACACTGAAGCTTTCTTT | CATSERGFPMNTEAFF
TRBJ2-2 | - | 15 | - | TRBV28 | TGTGCCAGCAGTTCTCCGGGAGTAAACACCGGGGAGCTGTTTTTT | CASSSPGVNTGELFF
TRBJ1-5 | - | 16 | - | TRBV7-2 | TGTGCCAGCAGCCCAACGGGGGGGTATAGCAATCAGCCCCAGCATTTT | CASSPTGGYSNQPQHF
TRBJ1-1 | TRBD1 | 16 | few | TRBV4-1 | TGCGCCAGCAGCCAACCAGGACAGGGCTGGAACACTGAAGCTTTCTTT | CASSQPGQGWNTEAFF
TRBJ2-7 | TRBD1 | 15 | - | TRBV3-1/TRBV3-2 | TGTGCCAGCAGCCAAGGGACAGGGGAAACGTACGAGCAGTACTTC | CASSQGTGETYEQYF
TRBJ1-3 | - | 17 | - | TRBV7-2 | TGTGCCAGCAGCTTATTCTCAGGGGCCATCTCTGGAAACACCATATATTTT | CASSLFSGAISGNTIYF
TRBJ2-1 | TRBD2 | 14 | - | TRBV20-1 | TGCAGTGCTCGTGGGACTAGCGGGGCTGTTGAGCAGTTCTTC | CSARGTSGAVEQFF
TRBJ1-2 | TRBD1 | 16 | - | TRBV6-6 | TGTGCCAGCAGGACCGCCAGGGGGCTTCTTAACTATGGCTACACCTTC | CASRTARGLLNYGYTF
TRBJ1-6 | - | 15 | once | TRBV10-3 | TGTGCCATCAGTGAGTCGGGGAGGCAGAATTCACCCCTCCACTTT | CAISESGRQNSPLHF
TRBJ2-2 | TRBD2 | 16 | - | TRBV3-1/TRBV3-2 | TGTGCCAGCAGCCAAGGCGGGAGGGGTGGCACCGGGGAGCTGTTTTTT | CASSQGGRGGTGELFF
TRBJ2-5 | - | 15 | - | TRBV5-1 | TGCGCCAGCAGCTTCCGGGACTGGAGGCAAGAGACCCAGTACTTC | CASSFRDWRQETQYF
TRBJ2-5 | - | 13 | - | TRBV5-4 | TGTGCCAGCAGCCGGCCAGGACAAGAGACCCAGTACTTC | CASSRPGQETQYF
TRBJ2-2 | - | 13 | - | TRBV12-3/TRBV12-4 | TGTGCCAGCAGTTTAATCGGGACCGGGGAGCTGTTTTTT | CASSLIGTGELFF
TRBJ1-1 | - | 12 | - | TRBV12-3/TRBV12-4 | TGTGCCAGCACTCCCGCGACAGGTGAAGCTTTCTTT | CASTPATGEAFF
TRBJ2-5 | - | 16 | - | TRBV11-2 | TGTGCCAGCAGCTCATTGCGTAGGGGGGGCCAACAGACCCAGTACTTC | CASSSLRRGGQQTQYF
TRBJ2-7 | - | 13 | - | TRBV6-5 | TGTGCCAGCAGTTACGGCAGGGGCTACGAGCAGTACTTC | CASSYGRGYEQYF
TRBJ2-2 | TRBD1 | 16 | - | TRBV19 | TGTGCCAGTGTCCAATCCGGGACAGGGAAAACCGGGGAGCTGTTTTTT | CASVQSGTGKTGELFF
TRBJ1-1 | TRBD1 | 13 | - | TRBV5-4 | TGTGCCAGCAGCTTGACAGGGGGAACTGAAGCTTTCTTT | CASSLTGGTEAFF
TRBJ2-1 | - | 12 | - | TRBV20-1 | TGCAGTGCTAGTTTGGGCCCCAATGAGCAGTTCTTC | CSASLGPNEQFF
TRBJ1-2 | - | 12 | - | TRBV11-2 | TGTGCCAGCAGCTTAGAAGGGGCTGGCTACACCTTC | CASSLEGAGYTF
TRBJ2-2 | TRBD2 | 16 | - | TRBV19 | TGTGCCAGTAGTACTTTAGCGGGCCCGAACACCGGGGAGCTGTTTTTT | CASSTLAGPNTGELFF
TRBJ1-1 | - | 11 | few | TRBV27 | TGTGCCAGCAGTTTAAGGGGTGAAGCTTTCTTT | CASSLRGEAFF
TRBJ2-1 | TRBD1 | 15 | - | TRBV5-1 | TGCGCCAGCAGCTTGGAAAGGACAGGGGAGAATGAGCAGTTCTTC | CASSLERTGENEQFF
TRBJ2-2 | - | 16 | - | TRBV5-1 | TGCGCCAGCAGCTTGGTCTCCCCCTTGAACACCGGGGAGCTGTTTTTT | CASSLVSPLNTGELFF
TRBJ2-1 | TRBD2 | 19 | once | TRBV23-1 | TGCGCCAGCAGTCAATCCCCTAGCGGGAGGGCCGGTAGTGTTGGTGAGCAGTTCTTC | CASSQSPSGRAGSVGEQFF
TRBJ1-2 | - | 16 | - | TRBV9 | TGTGCCAGCAGCGTAGGGCAGGCCCTGTTACCGTATGGCTACACCTTC | CASSVGQALLPYGYTF
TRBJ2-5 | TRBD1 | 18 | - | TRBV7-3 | TGTGCCAGCAGCTTATCTCCCTTATTAGGACAGGGTGAAGAGACCCAGTACTTC | CASSLSPLLGQGEETQYF
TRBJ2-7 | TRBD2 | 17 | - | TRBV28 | TGTGCCAGCAGTATCATCACTGGACTAGCACAGTACTACGAGCAGTACTTC | CASSIITGLAQYYEQYF
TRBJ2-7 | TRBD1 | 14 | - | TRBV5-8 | TGTGCCAGCAGCCAGGGACAGGGAGGGGACGAGCAGTACTTC | CASSQGQGGDEQYF
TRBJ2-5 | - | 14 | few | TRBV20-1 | TGCAGTGCTAGTTCCCACTCCAGAGGTGAGACCCAGTACTTC | CSASSHSRGETQYF
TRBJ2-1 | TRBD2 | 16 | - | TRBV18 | TGTGCCAGCTCACCACCGACGGGACTAGCGGGTAATGAGCAGTTCTTC | CASSPPTGLAGNEQFF
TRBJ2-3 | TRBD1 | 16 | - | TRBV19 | TGTGCCAGTAGTATCAGGGGCAGGGGGCTGGCAGATACGCAGTATTTT | CASSIRGRGLADTQYF
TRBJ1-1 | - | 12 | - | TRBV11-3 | TGTGCCAGCAGCTTAGATAATTATGAAGCTTTCTTT | CASSLDNYEAFF
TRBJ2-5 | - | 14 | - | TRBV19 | TGTGCCAGTAGTATAGGGAGGCGCCGAGAGACCCAGTACTTC | CASSIGRRRETQYF
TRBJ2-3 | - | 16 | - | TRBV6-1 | TGTGCCAGCAGTGAACCCGCGGGTCTGAGCACAGATACGCAGTATTTT | CASSEPAGLSTDTQYF
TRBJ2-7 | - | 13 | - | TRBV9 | TGTGCCAGCAGCGTAAGTGGGAGGGGGGAGCAGTACTTC | CASSVSGRGEQYF
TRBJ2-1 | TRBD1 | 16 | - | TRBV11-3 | TGTGCCAGCAGCCATAGACAGGGGCCAACCTACAATGAGCAGTTCTTC | CASSHRQGPTYNEQFF
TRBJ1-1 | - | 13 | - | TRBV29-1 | TGCAGCGTTGAATCTGTCGAGGGCGGTGTGGCTTTCTTT | CSVESVEGGVAFF
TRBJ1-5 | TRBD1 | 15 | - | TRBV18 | TGTGCCAGCTCGCTGGGACAGGGGCAAAATCAGCCCCAGCATTTT | CASSLGQGQNQPQHF
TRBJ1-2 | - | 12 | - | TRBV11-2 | TGTGCCAGCAGCTTTCGGGGTTTTGGCTACACCTTC | CASSFRGFGYTF
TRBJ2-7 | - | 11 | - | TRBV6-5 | TGTGCCAGCAGCACGGTCTGGGAGCAGTACTTC | CASSTVWEQYF
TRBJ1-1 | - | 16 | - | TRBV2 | TGTGCCAGCAGTCTTTATCAACAGCAGTGGAACACTGAAGCTTTCTTT | CASSLYQQQWNTEAFF
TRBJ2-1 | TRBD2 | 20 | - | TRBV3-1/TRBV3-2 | TGTGCCAGCAGCCAAGATCTACCCGGGGTCAAGCGGGGACGGGTCAATGAGCAGTTCTTC | CASSQDLPGVKRGRVNEQFF
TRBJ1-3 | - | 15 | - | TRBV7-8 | TGTGCCAGCAGTTTTGATTCCTCTGGCAGAAACACCATATATTTT | CASSFDSSGRNTIYF
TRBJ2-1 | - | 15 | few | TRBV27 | TGTGCCAGCAGTCCCTTGGGGAGCTCCTACAATGAGCAGTTCTTC | CASSPLGSSYNEQFF
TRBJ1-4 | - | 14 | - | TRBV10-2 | TGCGCCAGCAGTGACGGGGGAGAAACTGAAAAACTGTTTTTT | CASSDGGETEKLFF
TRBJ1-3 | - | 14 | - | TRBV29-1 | TGCAGCGTTGAACCCGCGGACTCTGGAAACACCATATATTTT | CSVEPADSGNTIYF
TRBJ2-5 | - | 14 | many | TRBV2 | TGTGCCAGCAGTGATGGCAGGGGAATGGAGACCCAGTACTTC | CASSDGRGMETQYF